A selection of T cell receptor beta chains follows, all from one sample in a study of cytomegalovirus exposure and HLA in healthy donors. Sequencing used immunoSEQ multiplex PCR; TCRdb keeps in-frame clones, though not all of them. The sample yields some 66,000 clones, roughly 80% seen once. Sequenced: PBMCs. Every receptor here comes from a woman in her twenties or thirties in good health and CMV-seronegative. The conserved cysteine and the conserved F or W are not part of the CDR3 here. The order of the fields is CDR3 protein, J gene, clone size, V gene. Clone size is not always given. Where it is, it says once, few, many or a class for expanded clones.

cdr3_aa: ASSLGQINTEAF; j_call: TRBJ1-1; clone_size: -; v_call: TRBV28
cdr3_aa: ASSPSGGGYT; j_call: TRBJ1-2; clone_size: -; v_call: TRBV9
cdr3_aa: ASSLDRATEAF; j_call: TRBJ1-1; clone_size: -; v_call: TRBV13
cdr3_aa: ASFTDRRLYEQY; j_call: TRBJ2-7; clone_size: once; v_call: TRBV2
cdr3_aa: ASIRDSPLDYGYT; j_call: TRBJ1-2; clone_size: medium-sized; v_call: TRBV2
cdr3_aa: ASSVQGVGQPQH; j_call: TRBJ1-5; clone_size: -; v_call: TRBV19
cdr3_aa: ASALGDTQY; j_call: TRBJ2-3; clone_size: -; v_call: TRBV6-6
cdr3_aa: ASSYPVTNTGELF; j_call: TRBJ2-2; clone_size: -; v_call: TRBV6-6
cdr3_aa: ASSSSTGDGEKLF; j_call: TRBJ1-4; clone_size: -; v_call: TRBV18
cdr3_aa: ASSAPGDTEAF; j_call: TRBJ1-1; clone_size: -; v_call: TRBV9
cdr3_aa: ASSRTGPTLSSYNSPLH; j_call: TRBJ1-6; clone_size: -; v_call: TRBV5-1
cdr3_aa: ASSIEVGTSGGKF; j_call: TRBJ2-1; clone_size: -; v_call: TRBV19
cdr3_aa: ASSLRRTGELF; j_call: TRBJ2-2; clone_size: -; v_call: TRBV27
cdr3_aa: ASSLVGRGNTEAF; j_call: TRBJ1-1; clone_size: -; v_call: TRBV7-2
cdr3_aa: AGGTATNEKLF; j_call: TRBJ1-4; clone_size: -; v_call: TRBV2
cdr3_aa: ASSMKGLNTEAF; j_call: TRBJ1-1; clone_size: -; v_call: TRBV19